A single sample gave rise to the 6 T cell receptor beta chains below, sequenced in a study of spatial heterogeneity in lung cancer. The sample's time point: blood at routine non-recurrence follow-up after resection. TCRdb analysed the 5' RACE reads with MiXCR anew, one entry per CDR3 protein. Counted here are about 18,000 distinct CDR3 sequences, about 8.9% occurring once; the ten biggest clones make up 20%. The source material was PBMCs, sampled at follow-up. These receptor sequences come from a male donor with early-stage non-small cell lung cancer.

This clonotype is medium-sized within its sample. V usage is TRBV6-2 or TRBV6-3 and J usage is TRBJ2-3; perhaps D is TRBD1 or TRBD2 (6 bases each). V gave up 6 bases and J gave up 4 bases, with 17 bases separating them. In germline, CDR1 is MNHEY, CDR2 SVGEGT. The CDR3 runs to 15 residues. The chain's CDR3 is CASSLGPGGADTQYF. In nucleotides, the CDR3 is TGTGCCAGCAGCCTGGGTCCCGGGGGCGCAGATACGCAGTATTTT.

This clonotype was seen many times. This chain uses TRBV7-2 with TRBJ2-3; TRBD2 aligns across 13 bases. The CDR3 has 14 residues. Germline V gives CDR1 SGHTA, CDR2 FQGNSA. The V and J ends lost 8 bases and 4 bases, in that order; junction bases with no gene match: 3. The CDR3 region is CASLTSGGADTQYF. CDR3 coding DNA: TGTGCCAGCTTAACTAGCGGGGGGGCAGATACGCAGTATTTT.

This clonotype was counted only a few times. This chain joins TRBV29-1 and TRBJ2-3; the D gene is possibly TRBD1 (5 bases). V lost 4 bases, J lost 1 base, and 9 bases lay in between. CDR1 is SQVTM, CDR2 ANQGSEA, per germline. The CDR3 runs to 13 residues. CDR3 in DNA: TGCAGCGTTGGCCAGGGTGGCACAGATACGCAGTATTTT. Translation: CSVGQGGTDTQYF.

This clonotype was observed many times. The chain links TRBV6-5 to TRBJ2-1; TRBD1 agrees at 7 bases. This CDR3 comprises 13 residues. Germline V gene sequence: CDR1 MNHEY, CDR2 SVGAGI. J was trimmed by 4 bases and V by 7 bases; bases with no gene match: 4. The CDR3 DNA reads TGTGCCAGCACTTCCAGGGGGTACAATGAGCAGTTCTTC. Translated: CASTSRGYNEQFF.

This clonotype was seen ten or more times. V gene TRBV7-2 combines with J gene TRBJ2-3, with D perhaps TRBD1 (6 bases). CDR1 and CDR2 from the germline V gene are SGHTA and FQGNSA. The CDR3 is made up of 16 amino acids. V was trimmed by 4 bases and J by 2 bases, leaving 16 bases between them. The CDR3 sequence is CASSSRQVGTTDTQYF. CDR3 sequence (DNA): TGTGCCAGCAGCTCCAGACAGGTGGGCACCACAGATACGCAGTATTTT.

On this clonotype itself: This could be a read error, since a much larger clone is one nucleotide away. The V gene is TRBV29-1, the J gene TRBJ2-7; TRBD1 aligns across 8 bases. There are 16 residues in the CDR3. The germline gives CDR1 SQVTM, CDR2 ANQGSEA. The chain's CDR3 is CSVKSTGWQGAYGQYF. The DNA for the CDR3 is TGCAGCGTCAAGTCTACGGGGTGGCAGGGGGCCTACGGGCAGTACTTC.